This is a list of T cell receptor beta chains from one sample in a study of cytomegalovirus exposure and HLA in healthy donors. This table comes from immunoSEQ multiplex PCR, and its TCRdb copy is limited to in-frame clones, with some not included. This table holds 150,000 to 200,000 clones, nearly 80% found once. Sequencing was performed on PBMCs. Source of these receptors: a man aged 50 to 59 in good health and CMV-seropositive. The CDR3 runs from the conserved cysteine through the conserved F or W. D genes are given only for firm matches. Expanded clones are given a class, and other clones once, few, many or no size at all.

clone_size	v_call	j_call	d_call	cdr3_aa	cdr3_nt
-	TRBV5-1	TRBJ2-3	-	CASTLPTDTQYF	TGCGCCAGCACCCTCCCCACAGATACGCAGTATTTT
few	TRBV16	TRBJ1-4	-	CASSQTDFATNEKLFF	TGTGCCAGCAGCCAAACTGATTTTGCAACTAATGAAAAACTGTTTTTT
-	TRBV6-4	TRBJ2-1	TRBD1	CASSDRGLGEQFF	TGTGCCAGCAGTGACAGGGGGCTAGGGGAGCAGTTCTTC
-	TRBV28	TRBJ1-6	-	CASSHRVNNSPLHF	TGTGCCAGCAGCCACAGGGTTAATAATTCACCCCTCCACTTT
-	TRBV28	TRBJ2-7	TRBD2	CASSLSPLWTSGNYEQYF	TGTGCCAGCAGTTTATCCCCTTTATGGACTAGCGGAAACTACGAGCAGTACTTC
-	TRBV10-3	TRBJ1-6	-	CAIAGATSPLHF	TGTGCCATCGCAGGTGCCACTTCACCCCTCCACTTT
-	TRBV7-8	TRBJ2-7	TRBD1	CASSPRTGGYEQYF	TGTGCCAGCAGCCCCCGGACAGGGGGCTACGAGCAGTACTTC
-	TRBV2	TRBJ2-2	TRBD2	CASSEALRRRGGFGELFF	TGTGCCAGCAGTGAAGCGCTTCGGCGGCGGGGGGGCTTCGGGGAGCTGTTTTTT
-	TRBV6-5	TRBJ2-5	-	CASSYKDRQETQYF	TGTGCCAGCAGTTACAAAGACAGGCAAGAGACCCAGTACTTC
-	TRBV11-2	TRBJ2-5	-	CASRVSQETQYF	TGTGCCTCGAGGGTGAGCCAAGAGACCCAGTACTTC
few	TRBV5-6	TRBJ2-2	-	CASSLGGGLGTGELFF	TGTGCCAGCAGCTTAGGGGGGGGCCTGGGCACCGGGGAGCTGTTTTTT
-	TRBV27	TRBJ2-5	TRBD1	CASSTGGFPETQYF	TGTGCCAGCAGCACAGGGGGGTTTCCAGAGACCCAGTACTTC
-	TRBV4-2	TRBJ2-3	-	CASSQDVQNTQYF	TGTGCCAGCAGCCAAGACGTCCAGAATACGCAGTATTTT
-	TRBV4-2	TRBJ2-5	TRBD1	CASSQGTGGWETQYF	TGTGCCAGCAGCCAAGGGACAGGGGGGTGGGAGACCCAGTACTTC
-	TRBV27	TRBJ2-3	-	CASSFEGGITDTQYF	TGTGCCAGCAGTTTCGAGGGGGGGATCACAGATACGCAGTATTTT
-	TRBV5-6	TRBJ1-2	TRBD1	CASSLGTGDALGYTF	TGTGCCAGCAGCCTCGGGACAGGGGATGCTCTGGGCTACACCTTC
few	TRBV7-9	TRBJ1-1	TRBD1	CASSATGGGTEAFF	TGTGCCAGCAGCGCGACAGGGGGGGGCACTGAAGCTTTCTTT
-	TRBV9	TRBJ2-1	TRBD2	CASSAHGGGLYNEQFF	TGTGCCAGCAGCGCCCACGGGGGGGGGCTCTACAATGAGCAGTTCTTC
-	TRBV9	TRBJ2-3	-	CASSGRQATDTQYF	TGTGCCAGCAGCGGTCGACAGGCCACAGATACGCAGTATTTT
-	TRBV11-2	TRBJ2-2	-	CASSLGLRAGGELFF	TGTGCCAGCAGCTTAGGCCTCAGGGCAGGCGGGGAGCTGTTTTTT
-	TRBV4-2	TRBJ2-7	-	CASSSSTTGSYEQYF	TGTGCCAGCAGCTCCAGTACTACAGGGAGTTACGAGCAGTACTTC
-	TRBV4-1	TRBJ1-3	-	CASSQTGGSGNTIYF	TGCGCCAGCAGCCAGACAGGAGGCTCTGGAAACACCATATATTTT
once	TRBV6-1	TRBJ2-1	TRBD1	CASSRLRGQNEQFF	TGTGCCAGCAGCCGATTAAGGGGGCAGAATGAGCAGTTCTTC
-	TRBV28	TRBJ2-7	TRBD1	CASITSTGSTYEQYF	TGTGCCAGCATTACTTCGACAGGGTCGACCTACGAGCAGTACTTC
-	TRBV28	TRBJ2-1	-	CASSLYWGDKAEQFF	TGTGCCAGCAGTTTATATTGGGGGGATAAGGCTGAGCAGTTCTTC
-	TRBV6-1	TRBJ1-2	TRBD1	CASSEAQGAEGYTF	TGTGCCAGCAGTGAAGCGCAGGGGGCGGAAGGCTACACCTTC
few	TRBV2	TRBJ2-3	-	CASSPSGTQYF	TGTGCCAGCAGCCCCTCAGGGACGCAGTATTTT
-	TRBV6-1	TRBJ2-7	-	CASSEAQGAQYF	TGTGCCAGCAGTGAAGCGCAGGGCGCGCAGTACTTC
few	TRBV4-1	TRBJ1-1	-	CASSQGKRATTEEAFF	TGCGCCAGCAGCCAAGGTAAAAGAGCAACTACTGAAGAAGCTTTCTTT
-	TRBV2	TRBJ2-5	TRBD2	CASKGSGDQETQYF	TGTGCCAGCAAGGGGAGCGGGGACCAAGAGACCCAGTACTTC
-	TRBV9	TRBJ1-4	TRBD1	CASSLGTGGGEKLFF	TGTGCCAGCAGCTTAGGGACAGGGGGTGGTGAAAAACTGTTTTTT
-	TRBV18	TRBJ2-3	TRBD2	CASSPRFSGGAGTDTQYF	TGTGCCAGCTCACCAAGGTTCAGCGGGGGGGCTGGGACAGATACGCAGTATTTT
-	TRBV5-1	TRBJ2-5	-	CASSLVGGGGETQYF	TGCGCCAGCAGCTTGGTAGGCGGGGGCGGTGAGACCCAGTACTTC
-	TRBV15	TRBJ2-6	TRBD1	CATSRGQGSGANVLTF	TGTGCCACCAGCAGGGGACAGGGATCCGGGGCCAACGTCCTGACTTTC
-	TRBV11-2	TRBJ2-3	TRBD2	CASSTRRGITDTQYF	TGTGCCAGCAGTACCAGGCGGGGGATCACAGATACGCAGTATTTT
-	TRBV5-1	TRBJ2-7	TRBD2	CASSYHMPSGGAYEQYF	TGCGCCAGCAGCTACCACATGCCGAGCGGGGGTGCCTACGAGCAGTACTTC
-	TRBV7-9	TRBJ1-1	-	CASSLVSRPNTEAFF	TGTGCCAGCAGCTTAGTGTCCAGGCCGAACACTGAAGCTTTCTTT
once	TRBV19	TRBJ1-5	-	CASSILQGYGGNQPQHF	TGTGCCAGTAGTATCCTACAGGGTTATGGGGGCAATCAGCCCCAGCATTTT
-	TRBV21-1	TRBJ2-2	-	CASITGTEANTGELFF	TGTGCCAGCATTACCGGGACAGAAGCGAACACCGGGGAGCTGTTTTTT
-	TRBV5-6	TRBJ2-7	-	CASSLVSREQYF	TGTGCCAGCAGCTTGGTTTCGAGGGAGCAGTACTTC
-	TRBV30	TRBJ2-7	-	CAWRWETEQYF	TGTGCCTGGAGATGGGAGACCGAGCAGTACTTC
few	TRBV27	TRBJ2-7	TRBD2	CASSSASGGSYEQYF	TGTGCCAGCAGTTCGGCTAGCGGGGGATCCTACGAGCAGTACTTC
-	TRBV28	TRBJ2-7	TRBD1	CASSSLGTGRSGYEQYF	TGTGCCAGCAGTTCCCTCGGGACAGGGAGATCCGGCTACGAGCAGTACTTC
-	TRBV7-9	TRBJ2-1	TRBD2	CASSSGTSAGEQFF	TGTGCCAGCAGCTCCGGGACTAGCGCTGGTGAGCAGTTCTTC
-	TRBV5-1	TRBJ2-1	TRBD2	CASSLPPSGGGNEQFF	TGCGCCAGCAGCTTGCCCCCTAGCGGGGGAGGTAATGAGCAGTTCTTC